Each of the 26 T cell receptor beta chains below was sequenced from the same sample in a study of OX40 agonist ivuxolimab in advanced cancers. Profiling relied on immunoSEQ multiplex PCR, and the TCRdb table lists in-frame clones only, not all of them. The sample holds over 75,000 clones, about nine tenths seen once. Sequenced material: CD4+ or CD8+ T cells sorted from blood, taken in a trial of the OX40 agonist ivuxolimab. Receptors originate from an adult with an advanced solid tumor such as melanoma, head and neck, liver or kidney cancer.

The chain carries TRBV28 and TRBJ1-2; D gene uncertain. The germline gives CDR1 MDHEN, CDR2 SYDVKM. The CDR3 covers 12 residues. Trimming left V 7 bases short and J 2 bases short, with 8 bases between. The CDR3 DNA reads as TGTGCCAGCAACCGACCAAACTATGGCTACACCTTC. Translating gives CASNRPNYGYTF.

Concerning this clone itself: The same CDR3 also results from other DNA sequences found in this sample. V is TRBV7-9 and J is TRBJ1-3; D ambiguous. From germline, CDR1 is SEHNR and CDR2 FQNEAQ (reference sequence). Trimming shortened V by 1 base and J by 4 bases, and 5 bases separated the two germline ends. The CDR3 is made up of 13 amino acids. CDR3 sequence (DNA): TGTGCCAGCAGCTTAGGGTCGGGAAACACCATATATTTT. Protein sequence: CASSLGSGNTIYF.

The V and J genes are TRBV18 and TRBJ2-1; D ambiguous. V was trimmed by 2 bases and J by 5 bases, leaving 10 bases between them. Germline CDR1 reads KGHSH; CDR2 reads LQKENI. This CDR3 comprises 14 residues. CDR3 sequence (DNA): TGTGCCAGCTCACCAAATGAGGATAACAATGAGCAGTTCTTC. Its protein is CASSPNEDNNEQFF.

This chain uses TRBV28 with TRBJ1-1; possibly TRBD1 for D (6 bases). The germline V and J ends were trimmed by 2 bases and 1 base, with 11 bases remaining between them. In germline, CDR1 is MDHEN, CDR2 SYDVKM. This CDR3 is 15 amino acids long. CDR3 bases: TGTGCCAGCAGTTTAGGGCAGGGGAGGAACACTGAAGCTTTCTTT. Amino acid sequence: CASSLGQGRNTEAFF.

The V and J genes are TRBV28 and TRBJ2-4; 7 positions agree with TRBD2. J was trimmed by 7 bases and V by 1 base; bases with no gene match: 4. Germline assignment: CDR1 MDHEN and CDR2 SYDVKM. This CDR3 contains 14 residues. DNA for the CDR3: TGTGCCAGCAGTTTATCTCAGGGAGGGAACATTCAGTACTTC. As protein: CASSLSQGGNIQYF.

This clone was recorded only once. The CDR3 DNA follows: TGTGCCAGCGTCGTCGGGAGAGGAAACACCGGGGAGCTGTTTTTT. This codes for CASVVGRGNTGELFF. The rearrangement joins TRBV18 to TRBJ2-2; a weak D match, TRBD2 (6 bases). CDR1 KGHSH and CDR2 LQKENI come from the germline V gene. The CDR3 runs to 15 residues. The V end lost 8 bases, the J end lost 2 bases, and 15 bases lay between the germline ends. Using reference TRBV18 and TRBJ2-2 for the parts outside the CDR3, the full variable domain is NAGVMQNPRHLVRRRGQEARLRCSPMKGHSHVYWYRQLPEEGLKFMVYLQKENIIDESGMPKERFSAEFPKEGPSILRIQQVVRGDSAAYFCASVVGRGNTGELFFGEGSRLTVL.

This clone is a singleton in its sample. The chain couples TRBV27 to TRBJ1-5; TRBD1 is a possible D gene (6 bases). The length of the CDR3 is 16 residues. The germline V gene encodes CDR1 MNHEY and CDR2 SMNVEV (reference sequence). Trimming removed 2 bases from V and 6 bases from J, with 17 bases in between. CDR3 sequence reads: CASSLGGGQGSQPQHF. The CDR3 DNA reads as TGTGCCAGCAGTTTAGGCGGGGGGCAAGGTAGTCAGCCCCAGCATTTT.

A few counts support this clone. The chain is built from TRBV9 and TRBJ1-3, with TRBD1 as a possible D gene (6 bases). V was shortened by 3 bases and J by 9 bases, with 13 bases between the two germline ends. CDR1 and CDR2 from the germline V gene are SGDLS and YYNGEE. CDR3 length: 13 residues. The CDR3 bases are TGTGCCAGCAGCGGAACAGGGAGTGGCACCATATATTTT. It is translated as CASSGTGSGTIYF. Full variable domain (outside the CDR3, taken from reference TRBV9 and TRBJ1-3): DSGVTQTPKHLITATGQRVTLRCSPRSGDLSVYWYQQSLDQGLQFLIQYYNGEERAKGNILERFSAQQFPDLHSELNLSSLELGDSALYFCASSGTGSGTIYFGEGSWLTVV.

The rearrangement uses TRBV19 and TRBJ1-1; perhaps TRBD1 as D (6 bases). V was trimmed by 5 bases and J by 2 bases, leaving 15 bases between them. The CDR3 has 15 amino acids. Germline lookup yields CDR1 LNHDA and CDR2 SQIVND (reference sequence). In DNA form, the CDR3 reads TGTGCCAGTAGTGCCTCTTTGGGGGCTAACACTGAAGCTTTCTTT. The encoded protein is CASSASLGANTEAFF.

CDR3 DNA: TGTGCCAGCAGAGCTTGGACCGGGGGGGAGCTGTTTTTT. It specifies CASRAWTGGELFF. The V and J genes are TRBV5-8 and TRBJ2-2; D ambiguous. Germline CDR1 reads SGHTS; CDR2 reads YDEGEE. Trimming took off 5 bases at V and 8 bases at J, with 13 bases between the two ends. The CDR3 is 13 amino acids.

This sequence joins TRBV4-3 and TRBJ2-2; perhaps TRBD2 as D (6 bases). The CDR3 spans 15 residues. V was shortened by 4 bases and J by 6 bases, with 15 bases between the two germline ends. Germline lookup yields CDR1 LGHNA and CDR2 YSLEER. The CDR3: CASSPQLASAGELFF. The CDR3 DNA sequence: TGCGCCAGCAGCCCCCAACTAGCTAGCGCCGGGGAGCTGTTTTTT.

The chain couples TRBV7-9 to TRBJ2-7; D could derive from TRBD1 or TRBD2 (5 bases each). CDR1 and CDR2 from the germline V gene are SEHNR and FQNEAQ (reference sequence). The CDR3 loop spans 13 amino acids. V dropped 0 bases and J dropped 2 bases, with 5 bases sitting between them. CDR3 coding DNA: TGTGCCAGCAGCTTAGCGGGGGCCTACGAGCAGTACTTC. Encoded protein: CASSLAGAYEQYF.

This clone was found once. This rearrangement joins TRBV5-4 to TRBJ2-3; a possible D gene is TRBD1 (6 bases). V was trimmed by 4 bases and J by 2 bases, leaving 14 bases between them. Germline CDR1 and CDR2: SGHNT and YYREEE (reference sequence). The CDR3 extends over 15 amino acids. CDR3: CASSVGGFSTDTQYF. Here the CDR3 DNA reads TGTGCCAGCAGCGTAGGGGGTTTTTCCACAGATACGCAGTATTTT.

This chain uses TRBV19 with TRBJ1-2; D gene uncertain. Germline CDR1 and CDR2: LNHDA and SQIVND (reference sequence). V was pared by 7 bases and J by 3 bases, with 9 bases between. The CDR3 spans 12 residues. The CDR3 protein is CASTGGYYGYTF. The CDR3 coding sequence is TGTGCCAGTACGGGCGGATACTATGGCTACACCTTC. The full variable domain, its missing parts supplied by reference TRBV19 and TRBJ1-2, is DGGITQSPKYLFRKEGQNVTLSCEQNLNHDAMYWYRQDPGQGLRLIYYSQIVNDFQKGDIAEGYSVSREKKESFPLTVTSAQKNPTAFYLCASTGGYYGYTFGSGTRLTVV.

The chain is built from TRBV27 and TRBJ1-2; 12 bases line up with TRBD1. CDR1 and CDR2 from the germline V gene are MNHEY and SMNVEV (reference sequence). Germline trimming cut 5 bases from V and 3 bases from J; bases unmatched to any gene: 13. This CDR3 has 18 residues. For the CDR3, the DNA is TGTGCCAGCAGTACGCCCGCCCCGGGACAGGGGGCTCACTATGGCTACACCTTC. This translates into CASSTPAPGQGAHYGYTF.

The chain couples TRBV19 to TRBJ1-3; 7 bases map to TRBD1. The CDR3 has 15 amino acids. The junction had 6 bases not matched to a gene; V was cut back by 7 bases and J by 0 bases. CDR1 and CDR2 from the germline V gene are LNHDA and SQIVND (reference sequence). The CDR3 region has the DNA TGTGCCAGTAAAGTGACAGGGAACTCTGGAAACACCATATATTTT. This codes for CASKVTGNSGNTIYF. The full variable domain, with the rest looked up from reference TRBV19 and TRBJ1-3, is DGGITQSPKYLFRKEGQNVTLSCEQNLNHDAMYWYRQDPGQGLRLIYYSQIVNDFQKGDIAEGYSVSREKKESFPLTVTSAQKNPTAFYLCASKVTGNSGNTIYFGEGSWLTVV.

Turning to this clone: This likely comes from a read error, as the CDR3 has no conserved phenylalanine or tryptophan at its end. The gene calls are TRBV5-4 and TRBJ2-7; 9 bases line up with TRBD1. The V gene end was trimmed by 4 bases and the J gene end by 5 bases; junction bases not matched to a gene: 10. CDR3 length: 15 residues. The germline gives CDR1 SGHNT, CDR2 YYREEE (reference sequence). CDR3: CASSIPGQGLNEQYL. The CDR3 region has the DNA TGTGCCAGCAGCATTCCGGGACAGGGACTTAACGAGCAGTACCTC.

The chain is built from TRBV30 and TRBJ2-7; 8 bases align to TRBD2. The CDR3 consists of 13 residues. The V and J ends lost 4 bases and 9 bases, in that order; junction bases with no gene match: 11. CDR1 is GTSNPN and CDR2 is SVGIG in the germline V gene (reference sequence). CDR3 in DNA: TGTGCCTGGAACTCGGCAGGTGCGGGGGGGCAGTACTTC. Amino acids: CAWNSAGAGGQYF.

Notes on this clone: Other DNA sequences of this sample code for an identical CDR3. The gene calls are TRBV5-4 and TRBJ2-3; D gene ambiguous. This CDR3 comprises 13 residues. CDR1 and CDR2 from the germline V gene are SGHNT and YYREEE (reference sequence). Trimming removed 0 bases from V and 1 base from J, with 3 bases in between. Written as DNA, the CDR3 is TGTGCCAGCAGCTTGGCGGGCACAGATACGCAGTATTTT. It encodes CASSLAGTDTQYF.

The sample holds a few counts of this clone. This rearrangement joins TRBV19 to TRBJ1-2, with 9 bases that match TRBD1. The V gene's germline CDR1 is LNHDA and CDR2 SQIVND (reference sequence). Germline trimming cut 7 bases from V and 0 bases from J; bases unmatched to any gene: 9. The CDR3 length is 16 residues. For the CDR3, the DNA is TGTGCCAGTACGCCATCCACAGGGGGCTCTAACTATGGCTACACCTTC. Translating it yields CASTPSTGGSNYGYTF.

The chain uses TRBV6-1 and TRBJ2-3; D call uncertain. The CDR3 length is 16 residues. CDR1 is MNHNS and CDR2 is SASEGT in the germline V gene. Trimming removed 0 bases from V and 6 bases from J, with 16 bases in between. DNA for the CDR3: TGTGCCAGCAGTGAAGCCCAGGTCTATCCATCGGATACGCAGTATTTT. This sequence encodes CASSEAQVYPSDTQYF.

J is TRBJ2-1 and V is TRBV11-3; weak D call: TRBD2 (7 bases). Germline V lookup: CDR1 SGHNT, CDR2 YENEEA. Trimming pared 5 bases from V and 0 bases from J, leaving 11 bases between. The CDR3 length is 15 residues. The CDR3 DNA reads as TGTGCCAGCAGCCAAGGGGGGGGCTCCTACAATGAGCAGTTCTTC. This codes for CASSQGGGSYNEQFF.

V and J are TRBV2 and TRBJ1-2; D gene uncertain. CDR1 and CDR2 from the germline V gene are SNHLY and FYNNEI. The V end lost 6 bases, the J end lost 6 bases, and 14 bases lay between the germline ends. This CDR3 is built from 13 residues. CDR3: CASSDRERDGYTF. In nucleotides, the CDR3 is TGTGCCAGCAGCGATAGGGAAAGAGATGGCTACACCTTC.

CDR3 amino acids: CASSRDYGETQYF. The CDR3, as DNA: TGTGCCAGCTCACGGGACTACGGAGAGACCCAGTACTTC. The chain has TRBV18 and TRBJ2-5; 7 bases line up with TRBD2. The CDR3 contains 13 residues. V lost 4 bases to trimming and J lost 4 bases; unmatched junction nucleotides: 3. Per germline, CDR1 KGHSH and CDR2 LQKENI.

The gene calls are TRBV28 and TRBJ2-5; D is unresolved. There are 15 residues in the CDR3. Germline values: CDR1 MDHEN, CDR2 SYDVKM. The germline V and J ends were trimmed by 2 bases and 3 bases, with 13 bases remaining between them. The CDR3 loop reads CASSLSGPLKETQYF. As DNA, the CDR3 is TGTGCCAGCAGTTTAAGTGGACCACTAAAAGAGACCCAGTACTTC.

The chain is built from TRBV11-1 and TRBJ2-1, with 12 bases that match TRBD2. CDR1 and CDR2 from the germline V gene are SGHAT and FQDESV (reference sequence). V lost 1 base to trimming and J lost 10 bases; unmatched junction nucleotides: 8. CDR3 length equals 16 residues. The CDR3 DNA reads as TGTGCCAGCAGCTTAGATCTAGCGGGAGGGCGGGACGAGCAGTTCTTC. Its translation is CASSLDLAGGRDEQFF. The variable domain in full, with the rest retrieved from reference TRBV11-1 and TRBJ2-1, is EAEVAQSPRYKITEKSQAVAFWCDPISGHATLYWYRQILGQGPELLVQFQDESVVDDSQLPKDRFSAERLKGVDSTLKIQPAELGDSAMYLCASSLDLAGGRDEQFFGPGTRLTVL.